This TCR beta chain comes out of a study of blood T cell repertoires in COVID-19. On the study more broadly: Material from acute and convalescent COVID-19 was sourced from the United States, Italy and Spain.

TCRdb's copy holds only in-frame clones and misses some; the assay was immunoSEQ multiplex PCR. The top ten hold 8% to 10% of the sample, which has about 260,000 clones, about 80% seen once. Sequencing was done on a sample of peripheral blood. This receptor was obtained from a woman in her fifties or sixties who had recovered from COVID-19.

The CDR3 reads CASSRQGDQPQHF. Here the CDR3 DNA reads TGTGCCAGCAGCCGACAGGGGGACCAGCCCCAGCATTTT. V is TRBV12-3 or TRBV12-4 and J is TRBJ1-5, with 9 bases matching TRBD1. The CDR3 sequence is 13 residues long. Trimming took 6 bases from V and 7 from J; bases not matched to a gene: 4.